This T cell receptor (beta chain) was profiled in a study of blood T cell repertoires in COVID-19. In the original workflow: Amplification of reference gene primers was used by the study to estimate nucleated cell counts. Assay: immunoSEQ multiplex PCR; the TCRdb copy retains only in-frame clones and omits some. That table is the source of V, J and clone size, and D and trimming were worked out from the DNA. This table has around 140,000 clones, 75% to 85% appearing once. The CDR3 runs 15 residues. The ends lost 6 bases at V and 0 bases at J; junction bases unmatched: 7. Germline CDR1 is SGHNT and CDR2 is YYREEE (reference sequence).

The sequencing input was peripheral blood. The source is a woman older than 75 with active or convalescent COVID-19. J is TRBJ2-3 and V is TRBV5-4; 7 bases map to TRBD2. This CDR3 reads CASTGGVTSTDTQYF. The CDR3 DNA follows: TGTGCCAGCACGGGGGGAGTCACTAGCACAGATACGCAGTATTTT.